The 14 T cell receptor beta chains in this list originate from one sample, sequenced in a study of regulatory T cells in long-lasting Graves disease. The TCR beta library used iRepertoire HTBI primers with Arm-PCR amplification of CDR3. Each CDR3 protein gets one entry after TCRdb re-called the multiplex PCR reads with MiXCR. The data hold under 500,000 distinct CDR3 sequences, with about 20% observed a single time. Time point reported: persistent/refractory GD, antithyroid drugs over 5 years with positive TRAb. PBMCs provided the RNA from which the TCR library was made. Material: peripheral blood mononuclear cells (PBMCs), obtained when the disease was refractory, from a patient treated with antithyroid drugs. Receptors were obtained from a female donor with Graves disease.

The chain couples TRBV24-1 to TRBJ2-2; D call uncertain. Germline V lookup: CDR1 KGHDR, CDR2 SFDVKD. The V gene lost 5 bases and the J gene lost 1 base, with 13 bases spanning the gap. The CDR3 runs 16 residues. CDR3 in DNA: TGTGCCACCAGTGGAAAGTGGCAGATGAACACCGGGGAGCTGTTTTTT. It yields the protein CATSGKWQMNTGELFF.

This clonotype has at least ten counts. This sequence joins TRBV28 and TRBJ1-1; no firm D call. The CDR3 has 13 residues. Between the trimmed V and J ends, which lost 10 bases and 0 bases, there was a span of 12 bases. Germline assignment: CDR1 MDHEN and CDR2 SYDVKM. In DNA, the CDR3 is TGTGCCACCTCGGGCAGCATGAACACTGAAGCTTTCTTT. This gives the protein CATSGSMNTEAFF.

The chain employs TRBV6-1 and TRBJ2-2; 8 bases match TRBD1. Germline CDR1 and CDR2: MNHNS and SASEGT. The CDR3 runs 15 residues. V dropped 10 bases and J dropped 0; count of bases not matched to a gene: 7. This chain's CDR3 is CATRSTGANTGELFF. DNA for the CDR3: TGTGCCACCCGATCGACAGGGGCGAACACCGGGGAGCTGTTTTTT.

The table lists this clonotype with many counts. The chain couples TRBV13 to TRBJ1-1, with D tentatively TRBD1 (5 bases). This CDR3 is built from 13 residues. CDR1 and CDR2 (germline): PRHDT, FYEKMQ (reference sequence). Between the trimmed V and J ends, which lost 4 bases and 12 bases, there was a span of 18 bases. The CDR3 sequence: CASSSGLAESTFF. DNA for the CDR3: TGTGCCAGCAGCTCGGGACTGGCGGAGAGTACTTTCTTT.

This chain links TRBV2 with TRBJ2-2; D not certain. CDR1 is SNHLY and CDR2 is FYNNEI in the germline V gene. CDR3 size: 16 residues. V dropped 8 bases and J dropped 2 bases, with 18 bases sitting between them. CDR3 loop: CASHPTEILNTGELFF. The CDR3 nucleotides read TGTGCCAGCCATCCCACTGAGATCTTAAACACCGGGGAGCTGTTTTTT.

The gene calls are TRBV7-2 and TRBJ1-1, with D possibly being TRBD1 (5 bases). Germline V lookup: CDR1 SGHTA, CDR2 FQGNSA. The V end was cut by 5 bases, the J end by 7 bases, with 23 bases between. The CDR3 is 16 residues long. CDR3 nucleotides: TGTGCCAGCAGCGCCCAAAGGGACTCCCGACTTGGTGAAGCTTTCTTT. This sequence encodes CASSAQRDSRLGEAFF.

This clonotype was detected many times. A read error may produce the germline difference seen at one junction end. This rearrangement joins TRBV12-3 or TRBV12-4 to TRBJ1-5; TRBD1 might be the D (6 bases). The length of the CDR3 is 15 residues. The CDR3 sequence: CASSLAGAGNQPQHF. The CDR3 DNA is TGTGCCAGCAGCTTAGCGGGGGCCGGCAATCAGCCCCAGCATTTT.

The CDR3 loop is CASSLVSALLSDEQFF. The CDR3 DNA reads TGTGCCAGCAGTTTGGTATCCGCCCTTTTGAGCGATGAGCAGTTCTTC. V is TRBV28 and J is TRBJ2-1; D is unclear. The V end was cut by 3 bases, the J end by 8 bases, with 20 bases between. In germline, CDR1 is MDHEN, CDR2 SYDVKM. This CDR3 comprises 16 residues.

This clonotype was counted a few times. The chain links TRBV6-1 to TRBJ2-7, with TRBD2 matching over 7 bases. The CDR3 consists of 15 residues. The germline gives CDR1 MNHNS, CDR2 SASEGT. The J segment lost 2 bases and the V segment lost 7 bases, leaving 11 bases of the junction unmatched. This CDR3 is CASTHGSGVPYEQYF. The DNA of the CDR3 is TGTGCCAGCACCCACGGAAGCGGGGTACCCTACGAGCAGTACTTC.

The V and J genes are TRBV20-1 and TRBJ1-1; 10 positions match TRBD1. The CDR3 is 14 amino acids. The germline gives CDR1 DFQATT, CDR2 SNEGSKA (reference sequence). The V segment lost 3 bases and the J segment 3 bases; nucleotides outside the gene matches: 4. CDR3 in amino acids: CSARPGTGDTEAFF. In nucleotides, the CDR3 is TGCAGTGCTAGGCCCGGGACAGGGGACACTGAAGCTTTCTTT.

This clonotype was seen ten or more times. The J gene is TRBJ1-2, the V gene TRBV20-1, with no clear D. This CDR3 is built from 10 residues. The germline CDR1 and CDR2 sequences are DFQATT and SNEGSKA (reference sequence). The V and J ends lost 3 bases and 7 bases respectively, with 6 bases between them. The CDR3 reads CSASDPGYTF. The CDR3 nucleotides are TGCAGTGCTAGTGACCCTGGCTACACCTTC.

The chain carries TRBV7-2 and TRBJ2-1; the D gene is possibly TRBD2 (7 bases). Germline values: CDR1 SGHTA, CDR2 FQGNSA. V was cut by 5 bases and J by 2 bases, with 19 bases left in between. The CDR3 consists of 17 residues. The CDR3 DNA reads TGTGCCAGCAGCCCAGAGGTCGGGGGGCTGGCCTACAATGAGCAGTTCTTC. Protein: CASSPEVGGLAYNEQFF. The complete variable domain, with remaining parts taken from reference TRBV7-2 and TRBJ2-1, reads GAGVSQSPSNKVTEKGKDVELRCDPISGHTALYWYRQSLGQGLEFLIYFQGNSAPDKSGLPSDRFSAERTGGSVSTLTIQRTQQEDSAVYLCASSPEVGGLAYNEQFFGPGTRLTVL.

This clonotype ranks as medium-sized. The J gene is TRBJ1-2, the V gene TRBV12-3 or TRBV12-4; 8 bases are a match to TRBD1. Trimming cost V 5 bases and J 4 bases; bases outside gene matches: 9. The CDR3 sequence is 15 residues long. DNA of the CDR3: TGTGCCAGCAGTCCAAAGACAGGGGCCTCCTATGGCTACACCTTC. As protein: CASSPKTGASYGYTF.

This clonotype was recorded only once. A clone one base away is much larger, so this may be a read error. This likely comes from a read error, as the CDR3 has no conserved phenylalanine or tryptophan at its end. CDR3 DNA: TGTGCCAGCAGTTCGGCGGGAGTTCAAGAGACCCAGTACTAC. Translating gives CASSSAGVQETQYY. V and J are TRBV27 and TRBJ2-5, with 7 bases aligning to TRBD2. CDR3 size: 14 residues. From germline, CDR1 is MNHEY and CDR2 SMNVEV (reference sequence). V was clipped by 4 bases and J by 2 bases; unmatched bases: 4.